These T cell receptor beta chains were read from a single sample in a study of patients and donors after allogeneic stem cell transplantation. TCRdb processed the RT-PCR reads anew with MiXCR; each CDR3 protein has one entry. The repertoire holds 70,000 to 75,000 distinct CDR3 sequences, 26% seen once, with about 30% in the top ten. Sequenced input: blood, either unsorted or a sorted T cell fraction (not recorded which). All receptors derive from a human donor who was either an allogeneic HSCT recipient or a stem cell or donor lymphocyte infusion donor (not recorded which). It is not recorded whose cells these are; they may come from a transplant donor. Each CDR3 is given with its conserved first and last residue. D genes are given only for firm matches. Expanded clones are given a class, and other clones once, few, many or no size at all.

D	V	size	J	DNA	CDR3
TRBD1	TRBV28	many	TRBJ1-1	TGTGCCAGCAGGCCTCAGGGGGGCGCTCGGGACACTGAAGCTTTCTTT	CASRPQGGARDTEAFF
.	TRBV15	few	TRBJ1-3	TGTGCCACCAGCAGAGCCAGGGGAGGTGACTCTGGAAACACCATATATTTT	CATSRARGGDSGNTIYF
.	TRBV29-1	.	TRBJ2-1	TGCAGCGCCCGATCCGGGCGAGGCGCCTACAATGAGCAGTTCTTC	CSARSGRGAYNEQFF
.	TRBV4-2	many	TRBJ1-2	TGTGCCAGCAGCCAAGACCCAGGGACGGTCTCAACTTCGTATGGCTACACCTTC	CASSQDPGTVSTSYGYTF
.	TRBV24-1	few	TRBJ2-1	TGTGCCACCAGAACCGGGGCAGACAATGAGCAGTTCTTC	CATRTGADNEQFF
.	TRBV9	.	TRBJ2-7	TGTGCCAGCAGCGACCCCCAGGGCATGAGTAACTACGAGCAGTACTTC	CASSDPQGMSNYEQYF
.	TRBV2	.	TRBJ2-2	TGTGCCAGCAGTGTGGGACACAACACCGGGGAGCTGTTTTTT	CASSVGHNTGELFF
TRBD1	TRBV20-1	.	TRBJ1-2	TGCAGTGCTAGAGATAGCCAGGGGGCGTATGGCTACACCTTC	CSARDSQGAYGYTF
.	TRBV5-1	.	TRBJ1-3	TGCGCCAGCAGGAGGGACAATGGAAACACCATATATTTT	CASRRDNGNTIYF
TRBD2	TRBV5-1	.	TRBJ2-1	TGCGCCAGCAGCTCATTTGTCCCGGGACTAGCGGGGGATGAGCAGTTCTTC	CASSSFVPGLAGDEQFF
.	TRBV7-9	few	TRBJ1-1	TGTGCCAGCAGCTTAGTTTTCAGTAACACTGAAGCTTTCTTT	CASSLVFSNTEAFF
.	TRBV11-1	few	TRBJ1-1	TGTGCCAGCAGCTTAGCACCCGATGAAGCTTTCTTT	CASSLAPDEAFF
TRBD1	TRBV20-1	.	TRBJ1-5	TGCAGTGCTCTACAGGGGGCTGGGAGCAATCAGCCCCAGCATTTT	CSALQGAGSNQPQHF
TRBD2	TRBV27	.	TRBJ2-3	TGTGCCAGCAGCCCTAGCGGGAGAGGCTGGATTGGAGATACGCAGTATTTT	CASSPSGRGWIGDTQYF
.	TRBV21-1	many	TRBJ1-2	TGTGCCAGCAGCAAAGGTTTTAAGGACAGGGTACTTCGGTTTAACTATGGCTACACCTTC	CASSKGFKDRVLRFNYGYTF
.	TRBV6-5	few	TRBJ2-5	TGTGCCAGCAGTTACGAGCCAGCTCCTTCGGCAGAGACCCAGTACTTC	CASSYEPAPSAETQYF
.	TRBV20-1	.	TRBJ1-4	TGCAGTGCTTATCGCGCCTCCGGGACACCAAATGAAAAACTGTTTTTT	CSAYRASGTPNEKLFF
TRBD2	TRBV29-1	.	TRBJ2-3	TGCAGCGTTGCCACGACGGGCGGGAGAGTAAAAGATACGCAGTATTTT	CSVATTGGRVKDTQYF
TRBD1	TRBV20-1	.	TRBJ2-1	TGCAGTGCTAGAGATCCCGGACAGGGGATAAGAGATGAGCAGTTCTTC	CSARDPGQGIRDEQFF
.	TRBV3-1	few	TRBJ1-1	TGTGCCAGCAGCCAATCGAGTATAGAAGCTTTCTTT	CASSQSSIEAFF
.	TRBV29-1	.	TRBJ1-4	TGCAGCGTTCGAGGGGCGTCCTGGGAAAAACTGTTTTTT	CSVRGASWEKLFF
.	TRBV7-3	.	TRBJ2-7	TGTGCCAGCAGCTTAACGAACAGCCACGGCGAGCAGTACTTC	CASSLTNSHGEQYF
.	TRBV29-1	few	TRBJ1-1	TGCAGCGTTCAAGAACCACAGGACACTGAAGCTTTCTTT	CSVQEPQDTEAFF
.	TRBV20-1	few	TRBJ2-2	TGCAGTGTTGTTTACACCGGGGAGCTGTTTTTT	CSVVYTGELFF
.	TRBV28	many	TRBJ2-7	TGTGCCAGCAGTCCGGGGGCCTACGAGCAGTACTTC	CASSPGAYEQYF
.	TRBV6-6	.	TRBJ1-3	TGTGCCAGCAGTTACTCGTTCAGCTCTGGAAACACCATATATTTT	CASSYSFSSGNTIYF
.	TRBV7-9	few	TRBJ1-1	TGTGCCAGCAGCCGTATAGATACAGCTGAAGCTTTCTTT	CASSRIDTAEAFF
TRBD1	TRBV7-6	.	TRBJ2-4	TGTGCCAGCAGCTCCAGACAGGGGGCGGACATTCAGTACTTC	CASSSRQGADIQYF
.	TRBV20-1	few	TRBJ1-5	TGCAGTGCTAGAGTAGAGAGCAATCAGCCCCAGCATTTT	CSARVESNQPQHF
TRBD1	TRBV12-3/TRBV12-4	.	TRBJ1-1	TGTGCCAGCAGTTTTCCAGGGGGGAACACTGAAGCTTTCTTT	CASSFPGGNTEAFF
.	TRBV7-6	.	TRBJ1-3	TGTGCCAGCAGCTTCGGGACGGGTTACTCTGGAAACACCATATATTTT	CASSFGTGYSGNTIYF